This paragraph covers one T cell receptor beta chain sequence. This sample was included in a study of shared clonotypes between healthy human individuals. V gave up 0 bases and J gave up 4 bases, with 16 bases separating them. In germline, CDR1 is MGHRA, CDR2 YSYEKL. The CDR3 is 16 residues long. Naive CD8 cells were CD45RO-negative, positively selected for CCR7, excluding terminally differentiated effector memory CD45RA+ cells. Sequenced by immunoSEQ multiplex PCR; TCRdb stores in-frame clones only, minus some. The data hold about 2 million clones, with about 94% observed a single time. The chain recombines TRBV4-1 with TRBJ2-7, with D possibly matching TRBD1 (6 bases). This TCR came from a man aged 18 to 35 in good health. The sequenced material came from naive CD8+ T cells sorted from blood. The CDR3 nucleotides are TGCGCCAGCAGCCAAGATATCATCGGCAGGGGATACGAGCAGTACTTC. It is translated as CASSQDIIGRGYEQYF.